The rows below give T cell receptor beta chains drawn from one sample of a study of blood T cell repertoires in COVID-19. TCRdb's table, derived via immunoSEQ multiplex PCR, lists solely in-frame clones and lacks some. This table holds about 210,000 clones, around 83% found once. The material sequenced was peripheral blood. The receptors were gathered from a middle-aged man who had recovered from COVID-19. Both conserved end residues are part of each CDR3. A D gene is named only where the DNA matches it firmly. Some rows have no size entry. The others give once, few or many, or a class for an expanded clone.

CDR3 length	D gene	clone size	V gene	J gene	CDR3 DNA	CDR3 protein
16	-	-	TRBV19	TRBJ2-2	TGTGCCAGTAGTATTGGACAGCCCTCGAACACCGGGGAGCTGTTTTTT	CASSIGQPSNTGELFF
18	-	-	TRBV4-1	TRBJ2-1	TGCGCCAGCAGCCAAGCCCACCCCCCTGGACTCCGAACCGGTGAGCAGTTCTTC	CASSQAHPPGLRTGEQFF
14	-	-	TRBV5-6	TRBJ2-7	TGTGCCAGCAGCTTTTTGACTGGGTCGTACGAGCAGTACTTC	CASSFLTGSYEQYF
16	TRBD2	-	TRBV20-1	TRBJ2-5	TGCAGTGCTAGTTTGATGGCTAGCGGGTTCGAAGAGACCCAGTACTTC	CSASLMASGFEETQYF
16	TRBD2	few	TRBV11-2	TRBJ2-5	TGTGCCAGCAGCTCGACTAGCGGGGGGTCATTGGAGACCCAGTACTTC	CASSSTSGGSLETQYF
13	-	-	TRBV30	TRBJ2-7	TGTGCCTGGAGTAGGGGTGCGTCCTACGAGCAGTACTTC	CAWSRGASYEQYF
17	TRBD2	-	TRBV19	TRBJ2-3	TGTGCCAGTAGTATGGGGACTAGCGGGATAAGCACAGATACGCAGTATTTT	CASSMGTSGISTDTQYF
15	-	-	TRBV29-1	TRBJ2-3	TGCAGCGTTGAAGATCGAGCGGCGCGCACAGATACGCAGTATTTT	CSVEDRAARTDTQYF
13	-	-	TRBV7-2	TRBJ1-6	TGTGCCAGCAGCTTAGGGGAGGCTTCACCCCTCCACTTT	CASSLGEASPLHF
15	TRBD2	-	TRBV6-2/TRBV6-3	TRBJ2-3	TGTGCCAGCAGTCCGGGACTAGCGGGGGGACTAGGGCCCTATTTT	CASSPGLAGGLGPYF
12	-	once	TRBV11-2	TRBJ1-1	TGTGCCAGCATCAACTGGGCCCCGGGGGCTTTCTTT	CASINWAPGAFF
12	-	-	TRBV19	TRBJ1-2	TGTGCCAGTAGTATGGAAACAGCTGGCTACACCTTC	CASSMETAGYTF
12	-	-	TRBV5-8	TRBJ2-5	TGTGCCAGCAGCTTGGGTCCGGAGACCCAGTACTTC	CASSLGPETQYF
14	TRBD1	-	TRBV30	TRBJ1-4	TGTGCCTGGAGTGGGACAGGGGTGCGCGAAAAACTGTTTTTT	CAWSGTGVREKLFF
16	TRBD1	-	TRBV6-2/TRBV6-3	TRBJ1-2	TGTGCCAGCAGACCTTTGGACAGGGTGGAAAATATTGGCTACACCTTC	CASRPLDRVENIGYTF
16	TRBD1	few	TRBV27	TRBJ1-6	TGTGCCAGCAGTCCATCGACAGGGGGGCGTAATTCACCCCTCCACTTT	CASSPSTGGRNSPLHF
13	TRBD2	-	TRBV11-3	TRBJ2-5	TGTGCCAGCAGGGGGGGGTACCAAGAGACCCAGTACTTC	CASRGGYQETQYF
12	-	few	TRBV29-1	TRBJ2-7	TGCAGCGCAGCCGGGTCCTCCTACGAGCAGTACTTC	CSAAGSSYEQYF
15	-	once	TRBV5-4	TRBJ1-5	TGTGCCAGCAGCTTCGGGGGTATTGTAGGTCAGCCCCAGCATTTT	CASSFGGIVGQPQHF
11	-	-	TRBV29-1	TRBJ1-1	TGCAGCGTAGCAGGGAGGCGTGAAGCTTTCTTT	CSVAGRREAFF
13	-	-	TRBV30	TRBJ2-7	TGTGCCTGGACTCGGGAAGACTCCTACGAGCAGTACTTC	CAWTREDSYEQYF
12	-	-	TRBV15	TRBJ1-1	TGTGCCACCAGCAGAGATCAAACCGGGGCTTTCTTT	CATSRDQTGAFF
13	-	-	TRBV18	TRBJ1-2	TGTGCCAGCTCACTATCCCCCGAGGGAGGCTACACCTTC	CASSLSPEGGYTF
14	TRBD1	once	TRBV6-5	TRBJ1-6	TGTGCCAGTGAAACCGGACAGGGATGGTCGCCCCTCCACTTT	CASETGQGWSPLHF
15	-	once	TRBV10-3	TRBJ1-1	TGTGCCATCAGTGACCCCCCGACAGGAAGTACTGAAGCTTTCTTT	CAISDPPTGSTEAFF
12	-	-	TRBV7-2	TRBJ2-5	TGTGCCAGCAGCTTCCAGGGGCAGACCCAGTACTTC	CASSFQGQTQYF
15	-	-	TRBV7-9	TRBJ2-1	TGTGCCAGCAGCCCCTTTACAGGGTACTACAATGAGCAGTTCTTC	CASSPFTGYYNEQFF
15	-	once	TRBV5-6	TRBJ1-3	TGTGCCAGCAGCTTGGCCCCGGGCTCTGGAAACACCATATATTTT	CASSLAPGSGNTIYF
15	TRBD2	-	TRBV7-2	TRBJ2-5	TGTGCCAGCAGCTTACGACTAGCGGGAGCAGAGACCCAGTACTTC	CASSLRLAGAETQYF
18	TRBD2	-	TRBV24-1	TRBJ2-3	TGTGCCACCAGTGATGCAAGGACTAGCGGGAGGGCCATTGATACGCAGTATTTT	CATSDARTSGRAIDTQYF